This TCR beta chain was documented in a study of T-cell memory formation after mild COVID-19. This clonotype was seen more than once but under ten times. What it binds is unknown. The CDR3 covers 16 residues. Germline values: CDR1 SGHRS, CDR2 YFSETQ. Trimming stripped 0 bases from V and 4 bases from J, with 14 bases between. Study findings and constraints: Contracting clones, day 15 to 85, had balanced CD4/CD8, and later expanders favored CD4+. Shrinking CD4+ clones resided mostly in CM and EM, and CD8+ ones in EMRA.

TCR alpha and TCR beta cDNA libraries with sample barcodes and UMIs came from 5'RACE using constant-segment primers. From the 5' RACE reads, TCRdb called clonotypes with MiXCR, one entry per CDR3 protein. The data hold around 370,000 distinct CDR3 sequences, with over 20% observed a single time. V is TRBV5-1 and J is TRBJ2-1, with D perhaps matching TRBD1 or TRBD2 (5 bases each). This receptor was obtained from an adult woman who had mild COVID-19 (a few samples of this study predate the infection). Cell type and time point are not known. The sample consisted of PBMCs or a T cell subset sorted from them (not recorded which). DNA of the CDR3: TGCGCCAGCAGCTTGGTAGGGACCACTCCATACAATGAGCAGTTCTTC. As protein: CASSLVGTTPYNEQFF.